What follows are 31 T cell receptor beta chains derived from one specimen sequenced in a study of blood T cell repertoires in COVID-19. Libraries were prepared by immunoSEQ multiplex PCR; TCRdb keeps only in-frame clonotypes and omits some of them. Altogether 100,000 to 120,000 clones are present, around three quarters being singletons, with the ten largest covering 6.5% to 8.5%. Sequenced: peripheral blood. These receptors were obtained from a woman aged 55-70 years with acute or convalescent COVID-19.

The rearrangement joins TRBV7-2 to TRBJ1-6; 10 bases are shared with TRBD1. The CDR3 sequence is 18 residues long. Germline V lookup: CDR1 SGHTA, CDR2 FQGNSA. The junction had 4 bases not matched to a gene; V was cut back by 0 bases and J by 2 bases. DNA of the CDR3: TGTGCCAGCAGCTTAGCGAGGGACAGGGGTACCTATAATTCACCCCTCCACTTT. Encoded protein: CASSLARDRGTYNSPLHF.

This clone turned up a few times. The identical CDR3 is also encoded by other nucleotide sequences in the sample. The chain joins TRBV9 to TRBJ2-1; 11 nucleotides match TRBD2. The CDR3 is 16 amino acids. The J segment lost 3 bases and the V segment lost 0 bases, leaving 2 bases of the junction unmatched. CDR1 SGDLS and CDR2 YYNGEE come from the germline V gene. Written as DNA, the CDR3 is TGTGCCAGCAGCGTAGGTGGGACTAGCGGCTACAATGAGCAGTTCTTC. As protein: CASSVGGTSGYNEQFF.

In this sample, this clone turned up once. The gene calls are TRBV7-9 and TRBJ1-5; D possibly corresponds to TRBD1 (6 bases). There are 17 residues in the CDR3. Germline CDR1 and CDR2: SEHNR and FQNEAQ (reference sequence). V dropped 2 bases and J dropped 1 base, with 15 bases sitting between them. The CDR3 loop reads CASSLWGGGASNQPQHF. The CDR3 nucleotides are TGTGCCAGCAGCTTATGGGGAGGGGGAGCGAGCAATCAGCCCCAGCATTTT.

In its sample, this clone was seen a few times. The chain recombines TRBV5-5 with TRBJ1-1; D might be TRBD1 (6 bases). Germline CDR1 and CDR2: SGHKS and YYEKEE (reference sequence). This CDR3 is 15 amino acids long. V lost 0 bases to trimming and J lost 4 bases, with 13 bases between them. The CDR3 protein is CASSLVILRGTEAFF. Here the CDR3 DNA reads TGTGCCAGCAGCTTGGTCATTCTCAGGGGCACTGAAGCTTTCTTT.

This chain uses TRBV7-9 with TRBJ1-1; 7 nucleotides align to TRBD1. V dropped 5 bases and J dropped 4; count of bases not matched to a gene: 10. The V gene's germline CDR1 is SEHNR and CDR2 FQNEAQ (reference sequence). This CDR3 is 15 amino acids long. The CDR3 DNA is TGTGCCAGCAGCCTTAACCGACAGGGTGGCACTGAAGCTTTCTTT. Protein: CASSLNRQGGTEAFF.

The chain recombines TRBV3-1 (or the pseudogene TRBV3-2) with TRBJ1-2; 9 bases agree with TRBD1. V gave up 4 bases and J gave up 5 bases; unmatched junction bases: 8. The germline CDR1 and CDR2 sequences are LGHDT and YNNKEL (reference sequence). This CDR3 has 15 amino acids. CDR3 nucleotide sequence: TGTGCCAGCAGCCCACGGACAGGGGCCCTTTATGGCTACACCTTC. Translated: CASSPRTGALYGYTF.

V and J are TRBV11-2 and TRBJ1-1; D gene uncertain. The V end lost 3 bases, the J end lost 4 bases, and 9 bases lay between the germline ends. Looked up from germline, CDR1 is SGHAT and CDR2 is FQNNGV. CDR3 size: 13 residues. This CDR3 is CASSFSQTTEAFF. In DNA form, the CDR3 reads TGTGCCAGCAGCTTTAGCCAAACCACTGAAGCTTTCTTT.

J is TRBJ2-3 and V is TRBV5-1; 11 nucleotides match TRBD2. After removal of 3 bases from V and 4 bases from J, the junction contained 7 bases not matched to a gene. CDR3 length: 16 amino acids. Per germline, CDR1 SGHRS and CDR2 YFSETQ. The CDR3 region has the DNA TGCGCCAGCAGCTCTATAGCGGGGGGGCGCCCAGATACGCAGTATTTT. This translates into CASSSIAGGRPDTQYF.

The CDR3 loop reads CASSLTVGTNTEAFF. The CDR3 bases are TGTGCCAGCTCCCTCACAGTAGGCACGAACACTGAAGCTTTCTTT. The chain combines TRBV18 with TRBJ1-1; D gene ambiguous. The CDR3 runs 15 residues. Germline V CDR1 and CDR2: KGHSH, LQKENI. V was cut by 6 bases and J by 1 base, with 15 bases left in between.

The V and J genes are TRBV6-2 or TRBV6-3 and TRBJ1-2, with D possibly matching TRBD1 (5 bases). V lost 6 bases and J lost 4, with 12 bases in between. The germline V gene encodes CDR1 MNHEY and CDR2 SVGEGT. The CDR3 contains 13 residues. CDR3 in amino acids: CASSFDSSYGYTF. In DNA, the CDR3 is TGTGCCAGCAGCTTTGACAGTTCCTATGGCTACACCTTC.

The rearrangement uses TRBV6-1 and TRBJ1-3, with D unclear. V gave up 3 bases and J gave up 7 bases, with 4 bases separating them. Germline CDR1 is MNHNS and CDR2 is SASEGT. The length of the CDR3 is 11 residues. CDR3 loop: CASSDLNTIYF. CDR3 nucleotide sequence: TGTGCCAGCAGTGATCTGAACACCATATATTTT.

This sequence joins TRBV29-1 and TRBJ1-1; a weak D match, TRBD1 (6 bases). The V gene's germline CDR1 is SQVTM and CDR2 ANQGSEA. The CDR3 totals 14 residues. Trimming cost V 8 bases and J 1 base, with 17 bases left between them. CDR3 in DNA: TGCAGCTCCTCAATCGGGACAAAGAACACTGAAGCTTTCTTT. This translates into CSSSIGTKNTEAFF.

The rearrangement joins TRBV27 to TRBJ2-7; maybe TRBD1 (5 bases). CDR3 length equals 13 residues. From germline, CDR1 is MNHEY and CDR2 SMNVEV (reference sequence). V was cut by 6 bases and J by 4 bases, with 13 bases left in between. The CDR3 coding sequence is TGTGCCAGCAGGGATTATCAGGGTTACGAGCAGTACTTC. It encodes CASRDYQGYEQYF.

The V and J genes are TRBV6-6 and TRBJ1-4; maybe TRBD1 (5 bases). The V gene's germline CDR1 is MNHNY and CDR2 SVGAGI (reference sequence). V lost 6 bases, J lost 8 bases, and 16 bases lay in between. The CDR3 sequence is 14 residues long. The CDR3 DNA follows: TGTGCCAGCAGCCGAGGACAAGTCGTAGAAAAACTGTTTTTT. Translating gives CASSRGQVVEKLFF.

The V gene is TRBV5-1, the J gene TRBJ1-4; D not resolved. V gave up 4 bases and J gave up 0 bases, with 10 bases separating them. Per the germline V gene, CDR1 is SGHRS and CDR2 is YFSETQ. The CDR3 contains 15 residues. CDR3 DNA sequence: TGCGCCAGCAGCATGCAATACACAACTAATGAAAAACTGTTTTTT. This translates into CASSMQYTTNEKLFF.

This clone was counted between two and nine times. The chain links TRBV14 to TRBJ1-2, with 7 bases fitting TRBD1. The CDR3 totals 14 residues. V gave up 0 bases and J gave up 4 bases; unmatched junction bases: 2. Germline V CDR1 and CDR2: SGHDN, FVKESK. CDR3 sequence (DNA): TGTGCCAGCAGCCAAGACGGGGACAGCTATGGCTACACCTTC. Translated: CASSQDGDSYGYTF.

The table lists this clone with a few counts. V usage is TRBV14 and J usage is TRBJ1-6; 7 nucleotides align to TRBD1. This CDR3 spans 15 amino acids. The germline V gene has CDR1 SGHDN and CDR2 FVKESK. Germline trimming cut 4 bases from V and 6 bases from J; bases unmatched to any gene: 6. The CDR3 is CASSRQRQGNSPLHF. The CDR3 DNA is TGTGCCAGCAGCCGACAGAGACAGGGTAATTCACCCCTCCACTTT.

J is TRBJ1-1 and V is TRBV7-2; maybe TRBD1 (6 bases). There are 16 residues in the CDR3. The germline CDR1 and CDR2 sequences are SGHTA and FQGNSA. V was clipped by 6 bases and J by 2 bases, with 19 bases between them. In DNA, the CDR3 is TGTGCCAGCAGTTCCGTCGGGGGGCCGTTAAACACTGAAGCTTTCTTT. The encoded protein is CASSSVGGPLNTEAFF.

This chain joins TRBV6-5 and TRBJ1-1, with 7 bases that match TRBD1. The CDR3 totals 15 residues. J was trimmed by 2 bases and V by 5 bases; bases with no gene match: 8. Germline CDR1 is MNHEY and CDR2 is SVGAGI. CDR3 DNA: TGTGCCAGCAGTACGGGACAGACAGTTAACACTGAAGCTTTCTTT. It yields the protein CASSTGQTVNTEAFF.

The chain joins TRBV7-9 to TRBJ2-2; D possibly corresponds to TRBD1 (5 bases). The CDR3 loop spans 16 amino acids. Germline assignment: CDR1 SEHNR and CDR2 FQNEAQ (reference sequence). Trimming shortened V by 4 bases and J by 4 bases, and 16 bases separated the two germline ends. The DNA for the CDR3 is TGTGCCAGCAGCTCTGCTAAGGGGCAGGGCACCGGGGAGCTGTTTTTT. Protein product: CASSSAKGQGTGELFF.

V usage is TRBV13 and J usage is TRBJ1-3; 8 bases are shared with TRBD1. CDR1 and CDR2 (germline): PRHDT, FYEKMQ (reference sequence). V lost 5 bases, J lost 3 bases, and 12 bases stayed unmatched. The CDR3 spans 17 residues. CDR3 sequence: CASSNRGGRVRGNTIYF. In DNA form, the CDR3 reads TGTGCCAGCAGCAACAGGGGGGGGAGGGTACGTGGAAACACCATATATTTT.

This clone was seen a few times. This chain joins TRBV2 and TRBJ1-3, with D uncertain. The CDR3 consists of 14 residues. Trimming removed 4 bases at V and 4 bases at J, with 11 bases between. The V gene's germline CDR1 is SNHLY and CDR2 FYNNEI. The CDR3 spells CASSARVFGNTIYF. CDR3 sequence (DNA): TGTGCCAGCAGTGCTCGTGTGTTCGGAAACACCATATATTTT.

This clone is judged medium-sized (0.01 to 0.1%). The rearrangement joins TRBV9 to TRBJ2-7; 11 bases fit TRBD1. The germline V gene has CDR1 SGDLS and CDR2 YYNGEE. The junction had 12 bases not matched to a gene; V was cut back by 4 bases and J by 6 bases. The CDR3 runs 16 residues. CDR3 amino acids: CASSKSIGTGGSEQYF. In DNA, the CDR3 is TGTGCCAGCAGCAAAAGCATCGGGACAGGGGGATCCGAGCAGTACTTC.

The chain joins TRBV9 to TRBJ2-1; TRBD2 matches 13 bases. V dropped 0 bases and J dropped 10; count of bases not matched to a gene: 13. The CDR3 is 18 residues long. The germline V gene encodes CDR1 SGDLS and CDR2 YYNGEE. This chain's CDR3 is CASSVATLAGGRVQEQFF. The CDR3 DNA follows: TGTGCCAGCAGCGTAGCTACACTAGCGGGGGGGCGGGTGCAGGAGCAGTTCTTC.

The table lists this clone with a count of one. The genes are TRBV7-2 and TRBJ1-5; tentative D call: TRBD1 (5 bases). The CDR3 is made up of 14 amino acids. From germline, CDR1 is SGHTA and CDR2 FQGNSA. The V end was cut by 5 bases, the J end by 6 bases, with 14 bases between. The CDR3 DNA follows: TGTGCCAGCAGCCGCGGGGGGAGTAGTCAGCCCCAGCATTTT. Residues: CASSRGGSSQPQHF.

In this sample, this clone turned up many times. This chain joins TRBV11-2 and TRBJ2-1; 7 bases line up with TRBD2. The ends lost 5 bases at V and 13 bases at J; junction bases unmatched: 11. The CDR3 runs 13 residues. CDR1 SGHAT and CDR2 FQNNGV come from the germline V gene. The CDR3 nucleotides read TGTGCCAGCAGCGTTAGCGGGCCCGACTCTCAGTTCTTC. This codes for CASSVSGPDSQFF. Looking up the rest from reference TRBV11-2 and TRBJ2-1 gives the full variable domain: EAGVAQSPRYKIIEKRQSVAFWCNPISGHATLYWYQQILGQGPKLLIQFQNNGVVDDSQLPKDRFSAERLKGVDSTLKIQPAKLEDSAVYLCASSVSGPDSQFFGPGTRLTVL.

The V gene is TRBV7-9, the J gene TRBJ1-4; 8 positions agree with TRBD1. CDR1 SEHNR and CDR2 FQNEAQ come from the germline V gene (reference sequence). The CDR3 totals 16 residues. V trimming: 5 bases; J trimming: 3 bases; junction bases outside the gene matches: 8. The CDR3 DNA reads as TGTGCCAGCAGCGCCCTCCGGACAGGGCCTAATGAAAAACTGTTTTTT. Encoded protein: CASSALRTGPNEKLFF.

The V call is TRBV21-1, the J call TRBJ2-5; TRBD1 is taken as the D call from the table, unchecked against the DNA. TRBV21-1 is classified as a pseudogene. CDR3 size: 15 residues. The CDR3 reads CASSSRGQGEETQYF. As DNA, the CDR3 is TGTGCCAGCAGCTCCCGGGGCCAGGGGGAAGAGACCCAGTACTTC.

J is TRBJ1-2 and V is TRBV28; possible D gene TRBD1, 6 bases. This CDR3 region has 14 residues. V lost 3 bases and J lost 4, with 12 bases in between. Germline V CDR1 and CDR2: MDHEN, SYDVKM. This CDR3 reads CASSLGDTSYGYTF. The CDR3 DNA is TGTGCCAGCAGTTTGGGGGACACCTCCTATGGCTACACCTTC.

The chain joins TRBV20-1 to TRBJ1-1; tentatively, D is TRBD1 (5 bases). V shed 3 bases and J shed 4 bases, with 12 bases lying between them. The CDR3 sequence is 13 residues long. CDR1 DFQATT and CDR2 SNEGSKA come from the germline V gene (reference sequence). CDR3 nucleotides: TGCAGTGCTAGTAGGGGAGGGATCACTGAAGCTTTCTTT. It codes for CSASRGGITEAFF.

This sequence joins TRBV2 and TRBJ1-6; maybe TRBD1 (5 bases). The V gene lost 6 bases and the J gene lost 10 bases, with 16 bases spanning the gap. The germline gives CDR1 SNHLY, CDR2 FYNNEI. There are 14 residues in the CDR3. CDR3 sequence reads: CASRAQGERSPLHF. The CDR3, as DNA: TGTGCCAGCAGGGCGCAGGGTGAACGGTCACCCCTCCACTTT.